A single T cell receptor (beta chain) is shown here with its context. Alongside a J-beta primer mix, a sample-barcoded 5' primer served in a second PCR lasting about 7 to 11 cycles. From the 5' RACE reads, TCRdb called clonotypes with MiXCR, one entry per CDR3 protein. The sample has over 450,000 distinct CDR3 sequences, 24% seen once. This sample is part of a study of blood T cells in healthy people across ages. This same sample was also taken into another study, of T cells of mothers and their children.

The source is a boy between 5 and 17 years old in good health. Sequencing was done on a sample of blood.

The CDR3 region has the DNA TGTGCCAGCAGCGCTTCGACAGGGGTTGGCTACGAGCAGTACTTC. Its translation is CASSASTGVGYEQYF. V is TRBV9 and J is TRBJ2-5; 8 bases align to TRBD1. The J call is in doubt because the DNA end fits TRBJ2-7 better. This CDR3 comprises 15 residues. The germline V gene has CDR1 SGDLS and CDR2 YYNGEE.